This section outlines one T cell receptor beta chain sequence together with its context. The table lists this clonotype with a few counts. The antigen this receptor binds is unknown. The input lacks base qualities; no much larger clone sits a single base away. The cysteine opens and the phenylalanine closes a CDR3 of 14 amino acids. The only DNA kept is the CDR3, 42 bases in frame from the first base. Via the germline V gene, CDR1 is KGHDR and CDR2 SFDVKD. Trimming takes 4 bases from V and 5 bases from J, and the germline ends sit 13 bases apart. Donors were 39 systemically healthy Caucasian individuals from Russia aged 6 to 90 years. Roughly 9.5 milliliters of peripheral blood were drawn from each donor into EDTA-treated Vacutainer tubes. Ficoll-Paque density-gradient centrifugation was used to isolate PBMCs, with at least 6.5 million obtained per sample. Total RNA was extracted from PBMCs with Trizol reagent, with at least 5 micrograms obtained per sample. The percentages of naive CD45RAhigh/CD27high T cells were determined by flow cytometry on a PBMC aliquot from every donor.

Library construction relied on 5' RACE. Instrument on record: Illumina HiSeq 2500. A second PCR of roughly 7 to 11 cycles was performed with a sample-barcoded 5' primer and a J-beta primer mix. Each TCR beta cDNA molecule received a unique molecular identifier from a template-switch 5' adaptor carrying 12 random nucleotides. Each sample yielded at least 3 million CDR3-containing paired-end reads. First-strand cDNA synthesis was performed from all RNA using the Mint cDNA synthesis kit, with priming by a TRBC-specific oligonucleotide. Following uracil-DNA glycosylase treatment, a first 18-cycle PCR with universal primers M1SS and BC2_uni_R was performed on all cDNA. The paper's processing steps were these. For normalization, 1 million high-quality reads were randomly selected from each sample, with every read carrying a distinct molecular identifier. Instead of being binned into consensus sequences, reads that shared molecular identifiers were thrown out. MiTCR, run with a Q25 quality threshold and the strictest error-elimination algorithm, handled CDR3 identification, clonotype clustering and error correction. A nonparametric unseen species model using Euler transformation provided a lower-bound estimate of total TCR beta diversity. The raw public data were reprocessed by TCRdb itself: fastp quality trimming at Q25, MiXCR clonotype calling, in-frame beta chains only. A single entry per CDR3 protein holds the most common genes and DNA from its merged rows. None of the V and J calls come from the authors' own analysis; TCRdb made them. The sample data list roughly 680,000 distinct CDR3 sequences, and roughly half of these were observed just once. 13% of the sample belongs to the ten largest clones.

This entry comes from a study of blood T cells in healthy people across ages (dated by TCRdb to the mid-2010s). General notes on the study: In model experiments, roughly one uniquely barcoded TCR beta cDNA molecule per two T cells was captured by template switching. The study measured age-related changes in TCR beta repertoire diversity using deep sequencing normalized with unique cDNA molecular identifiers. Four age groups were formed from the donors: young (average about 15 years), middle-aged (approximately 42), aged (roughly 56) and long-lived (about 80). To avoid experimental bias, donors of different ages were spread randomly across the sequencing lanes. The study analyzed two additional independent replicas of 1 million unique cDNA reads from the same blood draw for two donors, one aged 18 to 30 and one aged 80 or older.

Points the paper makes about the study in general: Donor CMV infection status was unknown, potentially confounding age-related changes in expanded clonotypes. As age increased, observed TCR beta diversity per million T cells dropped in a roughly linear way, and a significant reduction was already evident by age 40. Estimates of total diversity based on one million sequenced T cells were regarded as lower bounds and as underestimates. Bulk unsorted PBMC profiling prevented conclusive comparison of naive and antigen-experienced compartments. There was a strong correlation between observed TCR beta diversity and the percentage of naive T cells measured by flow cytometry. Compared with the aged group, the long-lived group had more naive CD4+ T cells, fewer expanded clones and increased TCR diversity, a pattern suggesting age selection.

The sequence came from a woman of 80 years or more in good health. Recombination linked TRBV24-1 to TRBJ2-5; no D gene can be assigned with confidence. Sample: blood. The sequence in DNA is TGTGCCACCAGTGACCGCCTTAATACGGAGACCCAGTACTTC. This yields the protein CATSDRLNTETQYF.